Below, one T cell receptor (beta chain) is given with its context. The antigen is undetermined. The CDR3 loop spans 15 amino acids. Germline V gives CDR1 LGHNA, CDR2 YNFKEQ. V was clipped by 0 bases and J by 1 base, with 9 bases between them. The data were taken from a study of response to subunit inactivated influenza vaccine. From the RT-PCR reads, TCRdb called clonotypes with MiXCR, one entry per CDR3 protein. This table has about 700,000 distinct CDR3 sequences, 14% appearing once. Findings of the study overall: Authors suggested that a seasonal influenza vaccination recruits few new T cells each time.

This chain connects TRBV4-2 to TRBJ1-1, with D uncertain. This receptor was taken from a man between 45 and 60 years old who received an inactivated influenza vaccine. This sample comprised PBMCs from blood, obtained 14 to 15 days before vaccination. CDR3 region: CASSQDQASNTEAFF. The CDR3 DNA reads TGTGCCAGCAGCCAAGATCAGGCCTCGAACACTGAAGCTTTCTTT.